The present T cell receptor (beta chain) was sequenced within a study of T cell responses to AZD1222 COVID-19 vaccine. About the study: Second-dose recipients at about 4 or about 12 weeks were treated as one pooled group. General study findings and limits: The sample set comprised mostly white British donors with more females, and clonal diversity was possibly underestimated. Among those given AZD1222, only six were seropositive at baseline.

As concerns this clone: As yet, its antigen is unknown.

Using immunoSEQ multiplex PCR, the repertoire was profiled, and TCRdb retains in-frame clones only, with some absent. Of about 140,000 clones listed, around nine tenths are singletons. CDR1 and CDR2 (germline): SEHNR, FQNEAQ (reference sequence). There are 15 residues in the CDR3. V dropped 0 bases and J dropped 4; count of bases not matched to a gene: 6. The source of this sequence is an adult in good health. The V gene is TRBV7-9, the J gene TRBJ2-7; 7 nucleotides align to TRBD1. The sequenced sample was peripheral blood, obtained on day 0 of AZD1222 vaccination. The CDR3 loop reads CASSLAKTGWYEQYF. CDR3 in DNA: TGTGCCAGCAGCTTAGCGAAGACAGGGTGGTACGAGCAGTACTTC. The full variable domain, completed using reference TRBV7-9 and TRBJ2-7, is DTGVSQNPRHKITKRGQNVTFRCDPISEHNRLYWYRQTLGQGPEFLTYFQNEAQLEKSRLLSDRFSAERPKGSFSTLEIQRTEQGDSAMYLCASSLAKTGWYEQYFGPGTRLTVT.